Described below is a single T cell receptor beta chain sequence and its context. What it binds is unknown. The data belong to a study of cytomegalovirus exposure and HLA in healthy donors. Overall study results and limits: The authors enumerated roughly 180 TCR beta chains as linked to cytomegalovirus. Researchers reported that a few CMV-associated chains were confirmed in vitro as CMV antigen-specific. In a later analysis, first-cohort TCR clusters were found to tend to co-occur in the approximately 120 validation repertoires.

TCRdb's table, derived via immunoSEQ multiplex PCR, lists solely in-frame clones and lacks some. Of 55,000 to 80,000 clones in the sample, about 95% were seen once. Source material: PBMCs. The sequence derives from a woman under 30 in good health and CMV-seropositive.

CDR3 DNA: TGTGCCAGCAGCCGCCAGACATTTTCCGCTGAAGCTTTCTTT. Its translation: CASSRQTFSAEAFF. The chain carries TRBV6-6 and TRBJ1-1; D is undetermined. The CDR3 is 14 amino acids. The V and J ends lost 6 bases and 6 bases respectively, with 17 bases between them. Germline CDR1 and CDR2: MNHNY and SVGAGI (reference sequence).